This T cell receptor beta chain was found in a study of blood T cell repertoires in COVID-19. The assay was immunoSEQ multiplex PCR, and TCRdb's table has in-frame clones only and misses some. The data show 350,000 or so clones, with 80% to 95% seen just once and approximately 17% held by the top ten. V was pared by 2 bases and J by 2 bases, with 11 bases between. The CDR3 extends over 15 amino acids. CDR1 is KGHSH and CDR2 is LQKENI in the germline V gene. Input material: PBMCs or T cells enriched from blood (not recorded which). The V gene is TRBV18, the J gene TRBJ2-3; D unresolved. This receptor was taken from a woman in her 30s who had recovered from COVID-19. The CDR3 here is CASSPEANPTDTQYF. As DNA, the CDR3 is TGTGCCAGCTCACCAGAGGCTAACCCCACAGATACGCAGTATTTT. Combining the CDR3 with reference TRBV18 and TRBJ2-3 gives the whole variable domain NAGVMQNPRHLVRRRGQEARLRCSPMKGHSHVYWYRQLPEEGLKFMVYLQKENIIDESGMPKERFSAEFPKEGPSILRIQQVVRGDSAAYFCASSPEANPTDTQYFGPGTRLTVL.